This TCR beta chain originates from a study of early T cells in non-severe SARS-CoV-2 infection. TCRdb independently ran MiXCR on the 5' RACE reads; one entry per CDR3 protein. The table lists tens of thousands of distinct CDR3 sequences, under 9.5% of them singletons. CDR3 length equals 12 residues. Per germline, CDR1 MNHEY and CDR2 SMNVEV (reference sequence). V was trimmed by 6 bases and J by 6 bases, leaving 10 bases between them. The receptor was derived from an adult who was a healthcare worker with PCR-confirmed SARS-CoV-2 infection or an uninfected control (not recorded which). Sequencing was carried out using whole blood. The genes are TRBV27 and TRBJ2-3; D gene uncertain. The CDR3 region is CASSLPSDTQYF. CDR3 coding DNA: TGTGCCAGCAGCCTTCCTTCGGATACGCAGTATTTT.